This entry concerns a single T cell receptor (beta chain). The antigen is unknown. Data came from immunoSEQ multiplex PCR; TCRdb stores just in-frame clones and leaves some out. The top ten hold approximately 1.5% of the sample, which has about 53,000 clones, nearly 90% seen once. This CDR3 has 16 amino acids. Germline values: CDR1 SGHNT, CDR2 YENEEA. Trimming shortened V by 1 base and J by 0 bases, and 11 bases separated the two germline ends. This sample is drawn from a study of OX40 agonist ivuxolimab in advanced cancers. Baseline, cycle 4 day 1, and cycle 7 day 1 were the blood sampling points. Broader study findings: Among patients with partial responses at 0.1-3.0 mg/kg, clonal expansion was among the lowest.

The specimen was CD4+ or CD8+ T cells sorted from blood, collected in a trial of the OX40 agonist ivuxolimab. The clonotype originates from an adult with an advanced solid tumor such as melanoma, head and neck, liver or kidney cancer. The V gene is TRBV11-3, the J gene TRBJ2-3; D ambiguous. CDR3 amino acids: CASSLGGGSSTDTQYF. The CDR3 bases are TGTGCCAGCAGCTTAGGTGGCGGCTCTAGCACAGATACGCAGTATTTT.